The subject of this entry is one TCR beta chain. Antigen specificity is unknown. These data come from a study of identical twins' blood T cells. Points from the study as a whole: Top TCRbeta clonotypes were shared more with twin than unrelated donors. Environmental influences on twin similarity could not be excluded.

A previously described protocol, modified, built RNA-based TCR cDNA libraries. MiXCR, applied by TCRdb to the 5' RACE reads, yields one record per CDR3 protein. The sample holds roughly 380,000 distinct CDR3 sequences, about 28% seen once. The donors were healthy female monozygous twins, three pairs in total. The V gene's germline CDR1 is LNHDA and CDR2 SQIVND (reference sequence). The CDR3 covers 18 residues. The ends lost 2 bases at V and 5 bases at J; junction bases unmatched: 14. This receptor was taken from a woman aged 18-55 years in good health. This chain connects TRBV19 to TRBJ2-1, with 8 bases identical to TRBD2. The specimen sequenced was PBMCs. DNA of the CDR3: TGTGCCAGTAGTATAAATGCCCTCCCGGGGGGGCAACACAATGAGCAGTTCTTC. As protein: CASSINALPGGQHNEQFF.